This TCR beta chain was captured by sequencing in a study of breast tumors, draining lymph nodes, adjacent tissues. Breast cancer patients provided tissue from their axillary draining lymph nodes. A single record per CDR3 protein comes from TCRdb applying MiXCR to the multiplex PCR reads. The table includes nearly 200,000 distinct CDR3 sequences, approximately 31% detected once. Between the trimmed V and J ends, which lost 0 bases and 7 bases, there was a span of 14 bases. CDR3 size: 15 residues. Germline values: CDR1 SGHRS, CDR2 YFSETQ. The rearrangement uses TRBV5-1 and TRBJ2-1; perhaps TRBD2 as D (7 bases). This TCR was recovered from a female donor with breast cancer. Some clones in this sample may be carry-over from other donors' samples. Sequencing input: axillary lymph node tissue. The chain's CDR3 is CASSLVAEGGNEQFF. The CDR3 DNA is TGCGCCAGCAGCTTGGTCGCGGAGGGGGGGAATGAGCAGTTCTTC.